These T cell receptor beta chains were read from a single sample in a study of blood T cell repertoires in COVID-19. Assay: immunoSEQ multiplex PCR; the TCRdb copy retains only in-frame clones and omits some. The data contain some 190,000 clones, roughly 86% of them singletons. Sequencing was done on a sample of PBMCs or T cells enriched from blood (not recorded which). Receptors originate from a middle-aged woman in a cohort exposed to, infected with or recovered from COVID-19 (not recorded which). Both conserved end residues are part of each CDR3. Each record gives: D gene, clone size, J gene, V gene, CDR3 DNA, CDR3 protein. D genes are given only for firm matches. Expanded clones are given a class, and other clones once, few, many or no size at all.

D: NA; size: NA; J: TRBJ2-7; V: TRBV28; DNA: TGTGCCAGCAGTTTGACCAGGGCCCACGAGCAGTACTTC; CDR3: CASSLTRAHEQYF
D: NA; size: NA; J: TRBJ1-3; V: TRBV28; DNA: TGTGCCAGCAGTCTATTGACAGCTCTGTTCTCTGGAAACACCATATATTTT; CDR3: CASSLLTALFSGNTIYF
D: TRBD1; size: NA; J: TRBJ1-1; V: TRBV5-1; DNA: TGCGCCAGCAGCTTGTTTGGTCTGGGGTCCGTTCGAGGGGGCCTCACTGAAGCTTTCTTT; CDR3: CASSLFGLGSVRGGLTEAFF
D: NA; size: NA; J: TRBJ1-5; V: TRBV7-2; DNA: TGTGCCAGCAGCTTAGGCAGGGATGGGCAGCCCCAGCATTTT; CDR3: CASSLGRDGQPQHF
D: TRBD1; size: NA; J: TRBJ2-2; V: TRBV10-2; DNA: TGCGCCAGCAGTCCCCAGACAGGGTTGGTGCCCGGGGAGCTGTTTTTT; CDR3: CASSPQTGLVPGELFF
D: TRBD1; size: NA; J: TRBJ1-6; V: TRBV7-2; DNA: TGTGCCAGCAGCTTCGTATCAGGGCAGGGGGTTTCACCCCTCCACTTT; CDR3: CASSFVSGQGVSPLHF
D: NA; size: NA; J: TRBJ1-3; V: TRBV2; DNA: TGTGCCAGCAGTGAAGCGCTTCCTTTCCGAGACACCCGATTTACTGGAAACACCATATATTTT; CDR3: CASSEALPFRDTRFTGNTIYF
D: TRBD2; size: NA; J: TRBJ2-3; V: TRBV15; DNA: TGTGCCACCAGCGGTGGACGGCGGGAGCAAGATACGCAGTATTTT; CDR3: CATSGGRREQDTQYF
D: TRBD1; size: NA; J: TRBJ2-7; V: TRBV27; DNA: TGTGCCAGCAGTGCGCTACCCGGGACAGTGAGGGGGGAGCAGTACTTC; CDR3: CASSALPGTVRGEQYF
D: NA; size: NA; J: TRBJ2-7; V: TRBV9; DNA: TGTGCCAGCAGCCAAGACGGGGGAAATCGGGACGAGCAGTACTTC; CDR3: CASSQDGGNRDEQYF
D: NA; size: few; J: TRBJ2-1; V: TRBV24-1; DNA: TGTGCCACCAGTGATTTGTCTCCCTCGAGCTCCTACAATGAGCAGTTCTTC; CDR3: CATSDLSPSSSYNEQFF
D: TRBD2; size: few; J: TRBJ2-3; V: TRBV6-5; DNA: TGTGCCAGCAGGGGCGGGGGGGACACAGATACGCAGTATTTT; CDR3: CASRGGGDTDTQYF
D: TRBD1; size: NA; J: TRBJ1-1; V: TRBV7-2; DNA: TGTGCCAGCAGCTACAGGGGTTGGAATGAAGCTTTCTTT; CDR3: CASSYRGWNEAFF
D: NA; size: NA; J: TRBJ1-4; V: TRBV5-1; DNA: TGCGCCAGCAGCTTGGCCCCGACCGGGGTGGGTGAAAAACTGTTTTTT; CDR3: CASSLAPTGVGEKLFF
D: TRBD1; size: NA; J: TRBJ2-2; V: TRBV28; DNA: TGTGCCAGCAGTTTTCCCAAACCGACAGGGGCAAACACCGGGGAGCTGTTTTTT; CDR3: CASSFPKPTGANTGELFF
D: NA; size: NA; J: TRBJ2-2; V: TRBV4-2; DNA: TGTGCCAGCAGCCAAGAGGGCGGGTGGAACACCGGGGAGCTGTTTTTT; CDR3: CASSQEGGWNTGELFF
D: TRBD1; size: NA; J: TRBJ2-2; V: TRBV10-3; DNA: TGTGCCATCAGTGCCCAGGGACAGGGGAACACCGGGGAGCTGTTTTTT; CDR3: CAISAQGQGNTGELFF
D: TRBD1; size: NA; J: TRBJ1-5; V: TRBV27; DNA: TGTGCCAGCAGTTTATTCGGAGGGGGCGGTCAGCCCCAGCATTTT; CDR3: CASSLFGGGGQPQHF
D: TRBD1; size: NA; J: TRBJ2-2; V: TRBV5-6; DNA: TGTGCCAGCAGCTTGGCAGGGGGCTCGGGCGGGGAGCTGTTTTTT; CDR3: CASSLAGGSGGELFF
D: NA; size: NA; J: TRBJ2-7; V: TRBV19; DNA: TGTGCCAGTAGTAATAAACTAGCTCCCACCACGGAGCAGTACTTC; CDR3: CASSNKLAPTTEQYF
D: NA; size: NA; J: TRBJ2-1; V: TRBV7-9; DNA: TGTGCCAGCAGCTTAGTTTTATCGTACAATGAGCAGTTCTTC; CDR3: CASSLVLSYNEQFF
D: TRBD1; size: NA; J: TRBJ2-5; V: TRBV5-5; DNA: TGTGCCAGCAGAAAGCGGACAGGGCCACAAGAGACCCAGTACTTC; CDR3: CASRKRTGPQETQYF
D: TRBD2; size: NA; J: TRBJ2-3; V: TRBV7-8; DNA: TGTGCCAGCAGGACTTTAGCGGGGGGCGTTAACGCAGATACGCAGTATTTT; CDR3: CASRTLAGGVNADTQYF
D: NA; size: NA; J: TRBJ2-5; V: TRBV21-1; DNA: TGTGCCAGCGAAGGGAGAGAGACCCAGTACTTC; CDR3: CASEGRETQYF
D: TRBD1; size: NA; J: TRBJ1-1; V: TRBV2; DNA: TGTGCCAGCAGAGGGACAGGGACCACTGAAGCTTTCTTT; CDR3: CASRGTGTTEAFF
D: TRBD1; size: NA; J: TRBJ1-1; V: TRBV6-4; DNA: TGTGCCAGCCGGGACAGGGGCCTTGGCACTGAAGCTTTCTTT; CDR3: CASRDRGLGTEAFF
D: TRBD1; size: NA; J: TRBJ2-7; V: TRBV5-4; DNA: TGTGCCAGCAGCCCGGAACGGGACAGGGGAAGGAACGAGCAGTACTTC; CDR3: CASSPERDRGRNEQYF
D: TRBD1; size: NA; J: TRBJ1-4; V: TRBV15; DNA: TGTGCCATCCAAAGGACAGGGACTAATGAAAAACTGTTTTTT; CDR3: CAIQRTGTNEKLFF
D: NA; size: NA; J: TRBJ1-1; V: TRBV15; DNA: TGTGCCACCAGCAGAGATGCTCGGGTCGCCACTGAAGCTTTCTTT; CDR3: CATSRDARVATEAFF
D: NA; size: NA; J: TRBJ1-2; V: TRBV9; DNA: TGTGCCAGCAGCGTAGGGGAAAGAGGGTCCTATGGCTACACCTTC; CDR3: CASSVGERGSYGYTF
D: TRBD2; size: NA; J: TRBJ2-1; V: TRBV9; DNA: TGTGCCAGCAGCGGAGCGTTAGCGGGGGTTCGGGATGAGCAGTTCTTC; CDR3: CASSGALAGVRDEQFF
D: NA; size: NA; J: TRBJ2-3; V: TRBV2; DNA: TGTGCCAGCAGTGAATGGCGGGGGCCTTCCACAGATACGCAGTATTTT; CDR3: CASSEWRGPSTDTQYF
D: TRBD1; size: few; J: TRBJ1-2; V: TRBV9; DNA: TGTGCCAGCAGCGACCGGACAGGTCGATATGGCTACACCTTC; CDR3: CASSDRTGRYGYTF
D: TRBD2; size: NA; J: TRBJ2-1; V: TRBV7-6; DNA: TGTGCCAGCGGGGGAGGGCTTAATGAGCAGTTCTTC; CDR3: CASGGGLNEQFF
D: TRBD2; size: once; J: TRBJ2-1; V: TRBV7-9; DNA: TGTGCCAGCAGCTTATCGGGGACGGACGGGACTAGCCGTTATGAGCAGTTCTTC; CDR3: CASSLSGTDGTSRYEQFF
D: NA; size: NA; J: TRBJ1-3; V: TRBV7-9; DNA: TGTGCCAGCAGTCCTACGGGGTTTGGAAACACCATATATTTT; CDR3: CASSPTGFGNTIYF
D: TRBD1; size: NA; J: TRBJ1-4; V: TRBV19; DNA: TGTGCCAGCGCCGGCCGGGACAGTGCCCCGTTGGAAAAACTGTTTTTT; CDR3: CASAGRDSAPLEKLFF
D: TRBD2; size: NA; J: TRBJ2-7; V: TRBV29-1; DNA: TGCAGCGTCACCGGACTAGCGGGACCCTACGAGCAGTACTTC; CDR3: CSVTGLAGPYEQYF
D: TRBD1; size: NA; J: TRBJ2-5; V: TRBV9; DNA: TGTGCCAGCAGCATCGGGACAGACTTACAAGAGACCCAGTACTTC; CDR3: CASSIGTDLQETQYF
D: TRBD1; size: NA; J: TRBJ1-1; V: TRBV2; DNA: TGTGCCAGCAGGCAAACAGGGGGCTCCGCTGAAGCTTTCTTT; CDR3: CASRQTGGSAEAFF
D: TRBD1; size: NA; J: TRBJ1-5; V: TRBV6-5; DNA: TGTGCCAGCAGTTGGACAGGGGGCCAGCCCCAGCATTTT; CDR3: CASSWTGGQPQHF
D: TRBD2; size: NA; J: TRBJ2-7; V: TRBV10-3; DNA: TGTGCCATCAGTCAGGGACTAGGGGGTCTGGTGAAGCAGTACTTC; CDR3: CAISQGLGGLVKQYF
D: TRBD2; size: NA; J: TRBJ2-5; V: TRBV5-1; DNA: TGCGCCAGCAGCTTGTTTGTGACTAGCGGGGGGGTGCCGGAGACCCAGTACTTC; CDR3: CASSLFVTSGGVPETQYF
D: NA; size: NA; J: TRBJ1-1; V: TRBV11-2; DNA: TGTGCCAGCAGCTTAGATCGGGGCACTGAAGCTTTCTTT; CDR3: CASSLDRGTEAFF
D: NA; size: few; J: TRBJ1-1; V: TRBV19; DNA: TGTGCCAGTAGTATTAGGGGAATGAACACTGAAGCTTTCTTT; CDR3: CASSIRGMNTEAFF
D: NA; size: NA; J: TRBJ1-5; V: TRBV19; DNA: TGTGCCAGTAGTGAGAGCAATCAGCCCCAGCATTTT; CDR3: CASSESNQPQHF
D: NA; size: NA; J: TRBJ2-5; V: TRBV14; DNA: TGTGCCAGCAGCCAAGTAGCAGAGACCCAGTACTTC; CDR3: CASSQVAETQYF
D: NA; size: NA; J: TRBJ1-1; V: TRBV11-2; DNA: TGTGCCAGCAGCTTAGAACTCCAAGCTTTCTTT; CDR3: CASSLELQAFF
D: NA; size: NA; J: TRBJ1-2; V: TRBV2; DNA: TGTGCCAGCAGTGAATTAAGAGATAGTTATGGCTACACCTTC; CDR3: CASSELRDSYGYTF